Listed below are T cell receptor beta chains from one sample, sequenced in a study of blood T cell repertoires in COVID-19. Generated by immunoSEQ multiplex PCR, the TCRdb table keeps only in-frame clones and is missing some. The sample comprises fewer than 200,000 clones, almost 85% of which are singletons, and approximately 22% rests with the top ten. Sequencing was done on a sample of peripheral blood. These TCRs come from a woman aged 80 or over with acute or convalescent COVID-19. Each CDR3 is given with its conserved first and last residue. A D gene is named only where the DNA matches it firmly. Clone size, where shown, is once, few, many, or a class for clones that have expanded.

j_call,d_call,cdr3_length,v_call,clone_size,cdr3_nt,cdr3_aa
TRBJ2-1,NA,15,TRBV18,NA,TGTGCCAGCTCACCAGATAACGGTGCCTACAATGAGCAGTTCTTC,CASSPDNGAYNEQFF
TRBJ2-7,NA,13,TRBV5-1,NA,TGCGCCAGCACCCTGACTGACAGAGCCGAGCAGTACTTC,CASTLTDRAEQYF
TRBJ2-7,NA,14,TRBV10-3,NA,TGTGCCATCAGTGGAGGACAGTTGATCTACGAGCAGTACTTC,CAISGGQLIYEQYF
TRBJ1-5,TRBD1,16,TRBV19,NA,TGTGCCAGTAACCCGTGGTCGACAGGGGAGGGGCAGCCCCAGCATTTT,CASNPWSTGEGQPQHF
TRBJ2-2,TRBD2,13,TRBV30,NA,TGTGCCCGCCTAGCGGGAGACACCGGGGAGCTGTTTTTT,CARLAGDTGELFF
TRBJ2-7,NA,11,TRBV25-1,NA,TGTGCCAGCAGTGTGGGAGGCGAGCAGTACTTC,CASSVGGEQYF
TRBJ1-6,NA,13,TRBV27,NA,TGTGCCAGCAGTCCGGGAACGAGTACACCCCTCCACTTT,CASSPGTSTPLHF
TRBJ2-7,NA,13,TRBV2,once,TGTGCCAGTATAGGGGGAACCTCCTACGAGCAGTACTTC,CASIGGTSYEQYF
TRBJ2-3,NA,15,TRBV10-1,NA,TGCGCCAGCAGTGAGCAGAGGGTCGGAAGAGATACGCAGTATTTT,CASSEQRVGRDTQYF
TRBJ2-3,TRBD2,15,TRBV9,few,TGTGCCAGCAGCGTTAGCGGGAGAGCAACAGATACGCAGTATTTT,CASSVSGRATDTQYF
TRBJ2-7,NA,14,TRBV29-1,NA,TGCAGCGTTGCATTAGGGGTCGCGTCCTACGAGCAGTACTTC,CSVALGVASYEQYF
TRBJ1-6,TRBD1,15,TRBV5-1,NA,TGCGCCAGCAGCTCGGGACAGGGAATAGCTTCACCCCTCCACTTT,CASSSGQGIASPLHF
TRBJ1-3,TRBD1,15,TRBV9,once,TGTGCCAGCAGCTCCGGGACAGGGGTCGGAAACACCATATATTTT,CASSSGTGVGNTIYF
TRBJ1-2,TRBD1,13,TRBV29-1,once,TGCAGCGTTCCGGACAGGGACTCAACCGGCTACACCTTC,CSVPDRDSTGYTF
TRBJ2-1,NA,15,TRBV19,NA,TGTGCCAGTAGTGTTGGACTACCCGCCTACAATGAGCAGTTCTTC,CASSVGLPAYNEQFF
TRBJ2-7,NA,14,TRBV5-8,NA,TGTGCCAGCAGCCCCGGGACAAAAACCTACGAGCAGTACTTC,CASSPGTKTYEQYF
TRBJ1-5,NA,13,TRBV6-5,NA,TGTGCCAGCAGGGTTAGAAGCAATCAGCCCCAGCATTTT,CASRVRSNQPQHF
TRBJ1-2,TRBD1,17,TRBV11-2,NA,TGTGCCAGCAGCTCCGATGGGGGGACAGGGGAAAACTATGGCTACACCTTC,CASSSDGGTGENYGYTF
TRBJ2-7,NA,11,TRBV7-9,once,TGTGCCAGCCGTCGAGCTGACGAGCAGTACTTC,CASRRADEQYF
TRBJ2-2,TRBD1,15,TRBV29-1,NA,TGCAGCGTAAGACAGGGGGCGGGGAACACCGGGGAGCTGTTTTTT,CSVRQGAGNTGELFF
TRBJ2-1,TRBD2,17,TRBV30,NA,TGTGCCTGGAGACCAATGACTAGCGGGACCCGTTACAATGAGCAGTTCTTC,CAWRPMTSGTRYNEQFF
TRBJ2-3,NA,15,TRBV6-5,NA,TGTGCCAGCAGTTACGGAGGCCTCACCACGGATACGCAGTATTTT,CASSYGGLTTDTQYF
TRBJ2-7,NA,13,TRBV10-3,NA,TGTGCCATCAACCAAGGAGGTTCCTACGAGCAGTACTTC,CAINQGGSYEQYF
TRBJ2-7,NA,13,TRBV5-6,NA,TGTGCCAGCAGCACCCGACAGCTGAGCGAGCAGTACTTC,CASSTRQLSEQYF
TRBJ2-3,NA,14,TRBV6-1,NA,TGTGCCAGCAGTGACCGAATGGGCGCAGATACGCAGTATTTT,CASSDRMGADTQYF
TRBJ1-3,NA,14,TRBV6-5,NA,TGTGCCAGCACCTCTCCGGGAGCCGGAAACACCATATATTTT,CASTSPGAGNTIYF
TRBJ2-2,NA,16,TRBV7-2,NA,TGTGCCAGCAGCTTAGGTCGGGTAACGAGTACCGGGGAGCTGTTTTTT,CASSLGRVTSTGELFF
TRBJ2-1,TRBD2,14,TRBV3-1/TRBV3-2,NA,TGTGCCAGCAGCCCCCTCGGACTAGACGGTGAGCAGTTCTTC,CASSPLGLDGEQFF
TRBJ1-5,NA,15,TRBV10-3,NA,TGTGCCATCAGTTCCTCTACGGTAAGCAATCAGCCCCAGCATTTT,CAISSSTVSNQPQHF
TRBJ2-1,TRBD2,15,TRBV13,NA,TGTGCCAGCAGCTTCGGTAGCGGGAGTGTCAATGAGCAGTTCTTC,CASSFGSGSVNEQFF
TRBJ1-3,NA,14,TRBV2,NA,TGTGCCAGCAGAAAGGGAGGGCGAACGAACACCATATATTTT,CASRKGGRTNTIYF
TRBJ2-5,TRBD2,15,TRBV11-3,NA,TGTGCCAGCAGCTTAGGTGGGAGGGCGGGTGAGACCCAGTACTTC,CASSLGGRAGETQYF
TRBJ2-7,TRBD2,14,TRBV4-1,NA,TGCGCCAGCAGCCTAAAGCGGGAAGCCTACGAGCAGTACTTC,CASSLKREAYEQYF
TRBJ2-5,TRBD1,18,TRBV5-6,NA,TGTGCCAGCAGCTTGTTGAAAAGGGGACAGGGGAAGAGAGAGACCCAGTACTTC,CASSLLKRGQGKRETQYF
TRBJ2-7,TRBD1,14,TRBV6-1,NA,TGTGCCAGCAGTGAGGACAGGGGTTTCTACGAGCAGTACTTC,CASSEDRGFYEQYF
TRBJ2-7,NA,16,TRBV21-1,NA,TGTGCCAGCAGCCACAACAGGGGCCTCCTTTCCTACGAGCAGTACTTC,CASSHNRGLLSYEQYF